Below are 27 T cell receptor beta chains sequenced from a single sample in a study of blood T cells in healthy people across ages. Alongside a J-beta primer mix, a sample-barcoded 5' primer served in a second PCR lasting about 7 to 12 cycles. TCRdb reanalysed the 5' RACE reads using MiXCR and keeps one entry per CDR3 protein. The sample lists more than 650,000 distinct CDR3 sequences; approximately 21% were seen once. The sequenced sample consisted of blood. These receptor sequences come from a man between 65 and 85 years old in good health.

The genes are TRBV20-1 and TRBJ2-3, with 11 bases that match TRBD2. This CDR3 contains 15 residues. V lost 5 bases and J lost 4; bases outside the gene matches: 8. Germline V gene sequence: CDR1 DFQATT, CDR2 SNEGSKA (reference sequence). The CDR3 sequence: CSAAIIAGGPDTQYF. In nucleotides, the CDR3 is TGCAGTGCTGCTATCATAGCGGGAGGGCCAGATACGCAGTATTTT.

This clonotype has a handful of counts. The chain couples TRBV6-2 or TRBV6-3 to TRBJ2-1; no clear D. The ends were cut back, 2 bases at V and 0 bases at J, with 8 bases in the middle. The CDR3 spans 15 residues. Germline CDR1 MNHEY, CDR2 SVGEGT. The chain's CDR3 is CASSYPRNSYNEQFF. CDR3 coding DNA: TGTGCCAGCAGTTACCCGCGAAACTCCTACAATGAGCAGTTCTTC.

A few counts support this clonotype. Here the CDR3 omits its conserved ending phenylalanine or tryptophan, so a read error is the likely source. This chain links TRBV29-1 with TRBJ1-3; D perhaps matches TRBD1 (5 bases). V gave up 7 bases and J gave up 4 bases, with 11 bases separating them. Germline assignment: CDR1 SQVTM and CDR2 ANQGSEA. The CDR3 is 12 amino acids. CDR3 DNA: TGCAGCGCCGGGGCAGCAGGAAACACCATATATCTT. Translating it yields CSAGAAGNTIYL.

The rearrangement joins TRBV29-1 to TRBJ2-1, with 7 bases matching TRBD2. This CDR3 is 13 amino acids long. CDR1 is SQVTM, CDR2 ANQGSEA, per germline. J lost 1 base, V lost 7 bases, and 4 bases had no gene match. The CDR3 protein is CSGLGGSYNEQFF. Here the CDR3 DNA reads TGCAGCGGCCTCGGGGGGTCCTACAATGAGCAGTTCTTC.

The DNA for the CDR3 is TGCAGCGTTGAAACCGGACTAGCGGGAGGGGGGACCGGGGAGCTGTTTTTT. Its translation is CSVETGLAGGGTGELFF. V usage is TRBV29-1 and J usage is TRBJ2-2, with 15 bases fitting TRBD2. The germline gives CDR1 SQVTM, CDR2 ANQGSEA. J gave up 5 bases and V 2 bases, and 6 bases lay outside the gene matches. The CDR3 consists of 17 residues.

In this sample, this clonotype turned up a few times. This rearrangement joins TRBV11-1 to TRBJ2-5; 7 bases match TRBD1. CDR1 is SGHAT and CDR2 is FQDESV in the germline V gene (reference sequence). V gave up 3 bases and J gave up 5 bases; unmatched junction bases: 6. The CDR3 has 14 amino acids. CDR3: CASSFGTVLETQYF. The CDR3 DNA reads as TGTGCCAGCAGCTTCGGGACAGTCCTCGAGACCCAGTACTTC.

This clonotype was observed a few times. The CDR3 region is CASSSTNTMVETQYF. As DNA, the CDR3 is TGTGCCAGCAGTTCGACTAATACGATGGTGGAGACCCAGTACTTC. This rearrangement joins TRBV3-1 to TRBJ2-5; possible D gene TRBD2, 5 bases. From germline, CDR1 is LGHDT and CDR2 YNNKEL (reference sequence). The CDR3 is 15 residues long. V shed 6 bases and J shed 5 bases, with 19 bases lying between them.

This clonotype was seen a single time. The CDR3 here is CALSSAGTGYGYTF. The CDR3 region has the DNA TGTGCCCTTTCCTCTGCCGGGACGGGGTATGGCTACACCTTC. The chain has TRBV6-1 and TRBJ1-2; maybe TRBD1 (5 bases). CDR3 length: 14 residues. Trimming took off 11 bases at V and 5 bases at J, with 21 bases between the two ends. CDR1 MNHNS and CDR2 SASEGT come from the germline V gene.

This clonotype was seen a few times. The rearrangement links TRBV7-9 to TRBJ2-1; D not resolved. Per germline, CDR1 SEHNR and CDR2 FQNEAQ (reference sequence). The CDR3 extends over 15 amino acids. V lost 8 bases and J lost 0, with 14 bases in between. The CDR3 DNA is TGTGCCAGCGGAAGAGATTTTAGCTCCTACAATGAGCAGTTCTTC. The encoded protein is CASGRDFSSYNEQFF.

The chain links TRBV20-1 to TRBJ2-3; possibly TRBD2 for D (6 bases). V lost 6 bases, J lost 4 bases, and 17 bases lay in between. CDR1 and CDR2 from the germline V gene are DFQATT and SNEGSKA (reference sequence). This CDR3 spans 14 amino acids. The CDR3 loop reads CSAPRDSRPDTQYF. The CDR3 nucleotides read TGCAGTGCCCCCCGGGACTCAAGGCCAGATACGCAGTATTTT.

The sample holds a few counts of this clonotype. This chain links TRBV12-3 or TRBV12-4 with TRBJ2-1, with 12 nucleotides matching TRBD2. The end of the DNA aligns better with TRBJ2-7, so the J call may be wrong. The CDR3 length is 16 residues. The CDR3 DNA sequence: TGTGCCAGCAGTTCACTGACTAGCGGGGGCTCCTACGAGCAGTACTTC. Translating it yields CASSSLTSGGSYEQYF.

This clonotype was recorded a few times. The chain joins TRBV29-1 to TRBJ2-7, with 8 bases identical to TRBD1. The germline V gene encodes CDR1 SQVTM and CDR2 ANQGSEA. After removal of 3 bases from V and 6 bases from J, the junction contained 7 bases not matched to a gene. This CDR3 region has 13 residues. CDR3 loop: CSVEFGQGSEQYF. In DNA form, the CDR3 reads TGCAGCGTTGAGTTTGGACAGGGTTCCGAGCAGTACTTC.

The gene calls are TRBV20-1 and TRBJ1-5; unclear D gene. V was cut by 5 bases and J by 11 bases, with 16 bases left in between. The CDR3 loop spans 12 amino acids. Per germline, CDR1 DFQATT and CDR2 SNEGSKA (reference sequence). The CDR3 DNA reads TGCAGTGCTGCGACCGGGAGGAGGACCCAGCATTTT. Translation gives CSAATGRRTQHF.

This clonotype was found a few times. The rearrangement uses TRBV20-1 and TRBJ1-1; 9 bases map to TRBD1. The ends lost 0 bases at V and 7 bases at J; junction bases unmatched: 12. This CDR3 has 16 residues. CDR1 is DFQATT, CDR2 SNEGSKA, per germline (reference sequence). The CDR3 sequence is CSARDPLSGTGYEAFF. CDR3 sequence (DNA): TGCAGTGCTAGAGATCCCCTATCCGGGACAGGGTATGAAGCTTTCTTT.

This clonotype was seen a handful of times. The gene calls are TRBV27 and TRBJ1-5, with 7 bases identical to TRBD1. V was pared by 0 bases and J by 0 bases, with 5 bases of the junction left unmatched. CDR3 size: 17 residues. Per germline, CDR1 MNHEY and CDR2 SMNVEV (reference sequence). The chain's CDR3 is CASSLSGTDYSNQPQHF. Written as DNA, the CDR3 is TGTGCCAGCAGTTTATCCGGGACAGACTATAGCAATCAGCCCCAGCATTTT.

Here the CDR3 DNA reads TGTGCCAGCAGTGAAGCGCTTCGCGGGGACTATGGCTACACCTTC. Its translation: CASSEALRGDYGYTF. This chain uses TRBV2 with TRBJ1-2; no clear D gene. Looked up from germline, CDR1 is SNHLY and CDR2 is FYNNEI. There are 15 residues in the CDR3. V lost 0 bases to trimming and J lost 3 bases, with 11 bases between them.

This clonotype has only a few counts. The V and J genes are TRBV20-1 and TRBJ1-2, with TRBD1 identical over 10 bases. This CDR3 spans 16 amino acids. In germline, CDR1 is DFQATT, CDR2 SNEGSKA (reference sequence). The J segment lost 8 bases and the V segment lost 6 bases, leaving 18 bases of the junction unmatched. The CDR3 nucleotides read TGCAGTGCCCCATCACCTGGGCGGGACAGGGGCAGGGGCTACACCTTC. It translates to CSAPSPGRDRGRGYTF.

This clonotype has just a few counts. The V and J genes are TRBV20-1 and TRBJ2-1; weak D call: TRBD2 (5 bases). This CDR3 spans 17 amino acids. From germline, CDR1 is DFQATT and CDR2 SNEGSKA (reference sequence). Deletions cut 0 bases from V and 2 bases from J, with 17 bases between. The CDR3 is CSARDLLVSGAYNEQFF. As DNA, the CDR3 is TGCAGTGCTAGAGATCTCTTGGTGAGCGGCGCCTACAATGAGCAGTTCTTC.

The chain recombines TRBV20-1 with TRBJ2-1; D may be TRBD2 (5 bases). TRBJ2-7 matches the DNA end more closely, so the J call is doubtful. CDR3 length: 14 residues. Germline CDR1 reads DFQATT; CDR2 reads SNEGSKA (reference sequence). The CDR3 here is CSARDLRGNYEQYF. The CDR3 nucleotides read TGCAGTGCTAGAGATCTTCGGGGTAACTACGAGCAGTACTTC.

The chain uses TRBV6-5 and TRBJ1-2; D unclear. The CDR3 is 15 amino acids. Trimming shortened V by 5 bases and J by 0 bases, and 13 bases separated the two germline ends. Germline values: CDR1 MNHEY, CDR2 SVGAGI. CDR3 residues: CASSHDGPPNYGYTF. In nucleotides, the CDR3 is TGTGCCAGCAGTCACGACGGACCCCCTAACTATGGCTACACCTTC.

The V gene is TRBV6-6, the J gene TRBJ2-7; D might be TRBD2 (5 bases). The V and J ends lost 8 bases and 1 base respectively, with 15 bases between them. The CDR3 totals 14 residues. Germline values: CDR1 MNHNY, CDR2 SVGAGI (reference sequence). The CDR3 nucleotides are TGTGCCAGCTCAATGGGGTCGGGATCCTACGAGCAGTACGTC. It is translated as CASSMGSGSYEQYV.

The rearrangement joins TRBV20-1 to TRBJ2-5; D is perhaps TRBD1 (6 bases). The tail of the sequence fits TRBJ2-7 better, so the J call may be wrong. Per germline, CDR1 DFQATT and CDR2 SNEGSKA (reference sequence). The CDR3 contains 13 residues. The CDR3 region has the DNA TGCAGTGCTAGCCTTCCAGGGGTGCTCGAGCAGTACTTC. This codes for CSASLPGVLEQYF.

This clonotype was seen repeatedly, ten times or more. The rearrangement joins TRBV11-3 to TRBJ2-3, with D possibly matching TRBD1 (6 bases). The CDR3 is made up of 14 amino acids. Trimming cost V 5 bases and J 2 bases, with 11 bases left between them. Germline CDR1 SGHNT, CDR2 YENEEA. As DNA, the CDR3 is TGTGCCAGCAGCCTCGGACAGCCCACAGATACGCAGTATTTT. Its translation is CASSLGQPTDTQYF.

This clonotype was observed a few times. This chain links TRBV5-4 with TRBJ2-1; D unresolved. Trimming cost V 1 base and J 9 bases, with 11 bases left between them. There are 13 residues in the CDR3. Germline CDR1 reads SGHNT; CDR2 reads YYREEE (reference sequence). CDR3 nucleotides: TGTGCCAGCAGCTTGAGTGTGTTTCCTGAGCAGTTCTTC. It translates to CASSLSVFPEQFF.

CDR3 loop: CASSARMGLPEAFF. CDR3 sequence (DNA): TGTGCCAGCAGTGCCCGGATGGGATTACCTGAAGCTTTCTTT. The rearrangement joins TRBV12-3 or TRBV12-4 to TRBJ1-1; D not resolved. This CDR3 is built from 14 residues. Trimming left V 5 bases short and J 6 bases short, with 16 bases between.

CDR3 nucleotide sequence: TGTGCCAGCAGCCAAGCGGTCGGTCTCAACACCATATATTTT. Residues: CASSQAVGLNTIYF. The chain joins TRBV4-2 to TRBJ1-3; D is unresolved. Trimming removed 1 base from V and 7 bases from J, with 11 bases in between. The CDR3 is made up of 14 amino acids. Germline values: CDR1 LGHNA, CDR2 YNFKEQ.

The chain combines TRBV28 with TRBJ2-4; 10 positions match TRBD2. The CDR3 is made up of 16 amino acids. V dropped 5 bases and J dropped 4; count of bases not matched to a gene: 8. Germline V CDR1 and CDR2: MDHEN, SYDVKM. The CDR3: CASSIGSGRVKNIQYF. The CDR3 DNA reads TGTGCCAGCAGTATAGGAAGCGGGAGGGTTAAAAACATTCAGTACTTC.